This T cell receptor beta chain originates from a study of T-cell memory formation after mild COVID-19. In its sample, this clonotype was seen many times. Antigen unknown. Overall study results and limits: Day 15 to 85 contractors were CD4/CD8 balanced; later expanders leaned CD4+.

TCRdb independently ran MiXCR on the 5' RACE reads; one entry per CDR3 protein. The sample lists over 150,000 distinct CDR3 sequences, 10% to 15% seen once, with more than 3% in the top ten. Germline V CDR1 and CDR2: SEHNR, FQNEAQ (reference sequence). V was cut by 4 bases and J by 1 base, with 17 bases left in between. The CDR3 spans 16 residues. The origin of this receptor is a man aged 18 to 30 who had mild COVID-19 (a few samples of this study predate the infection). Cell type and time point are not known. The chain joins TRBV7-9 to TRBJ2-7, with D perhaps matching TRBD1 (6 bases). The sequenced sample was PBMCs or a T cell subset sorted from them (not recorded which). CDR3 sequence (DNA): TGTGCCAGCAGCTCTTCCCCGGGACACCTATCCTACGAGCAGTACTTC. Amino acid sequence: CASSSSPGHLSYEQYF.